Below are 26 T cell receptor beta chains sequenced from a single sample in a study of cytomegalovirus exposure and HLA in healthy donors. Both 60 Vbeta primers and 13 Jbeta primers went into the PCR. Data came from immunoSEQ multiplex PCR; TCRdb stores just in-frame clones and leaves some out. This sample has approximately 120,000 clones, with over 60% found just once. The sequenced material came from PBMCs. The receptors originated from a female donor in good health and CMV-seronegative.

This clone was seen once. The chain carries TRBV30 and TRBJ1-5, with 10 bases matching TRBD1. CDR3 length: 14 residues. With 1 base clipped from V and 5 bases from J, the junction kept 2 bases outside the gene matches. Germline V lookup: CDR1 GTSNPN, CDR2 SVGIG (reference sequence). The CDR3 coding sequence is TGTGCCTGGAGTGGGGACAGGGGAGATCAGCCCCAGCATTTT. Its protein is CAWSGDRGDQPQHF.

V usage is TRBV7-2 and J usage is TRBJ2-5; D not resolved. CDR3 length: 12 residues. Germline V lookup: CDR1 SGHTA, CDR2 FQGNSA. Trimming removed 5 bases at V and 4 bases at J, with 8 bases between. CDR3 nucleotides: TGTGCCAGCAGCCCCCCGGTAGAGACCCAGTACTTC. Its translation: CASSPPVETQYF.

The V call is TRBV5-1, the J call TRBJ2-2; D is possibly TRBD1 (6 bases). Germline V gene data show CDR1 as SGHRS and CDR2 as YFSETQ. The V end was cut by 1 base, the J end by 4 bases, with 11 bases between. The CDR3 loop spans 15 amino acids. CDR3 coding DNA: TGCGCCAGCAGCTTGAGGACAGTGACCACCGGGGAGCTGTTTTTT. This gives the protein CASSLRTVTTGELFF.

CDR3 in DNA: TGTGCCAGCAGCCCTACGACAGGCTATTATGGCTACACCTTC. This translates into CASSPTTGYYGYTF. This chain uses TRBV5-8 with TRBJ1-2; a weak D match, TRBD1 (6 bases). Germline CDR1 reads SGHTS; CDR2 reads YDEGEE. Trimming took off 4 bases at V and 5 bases at J, with 15 bases between the two ends. The CDR3 extends over 14 amino acids.

This clone was counted a single time. The rearrangement uses TRBV5-1 and TRBJ2-1; the match to TRBD2 covers 13 bases. V lost 4 bases, J lost 8 bases, and 21 bases stayed unmatched. Germline-derived CDR1 and CDR2 are SGHRS and YFSETQ. The length of the CDR3 is 20 residues. The CDR3 sequence is CASSVVLLAGGPGARYEQFF. Here the CDR3 DNA reads TGCGCCAGCAGCGTCGTCCTACTAGCGGGGGGGCCCGGGGCTAGGTATGAGCAGTTCTTC.

The chain uses TRBV7-9 and TRBJ2-7; TRBD1 is a possible D gene (5 bases). This CDR3 region has 14 residues. CDR1 and CDR2 from the germline V gene are SEHNR and FQNEAQ (reference sequence). V shed 5 bases and J shed 0 bases, with 11 bases lying between them. CDR3 sequence reads: CASSLGQNSYEQYF. The CDR3 DNA sequence: TGTGCCAGCAGCCTTGGACAAAACTCCTACGAGCAGTACTTC.

The genes are TRBV7-9 and TRBJ2-7, with D perhaps TRBD2 (7 bases). The CDR3 extends over 16 amino acids. Germline V gene lookup returns CDR1 SEHNR and CDR2 FQNEAQ (reference sequence). The V gene lost 5 bases and the J gene lost 1 base, with 18 bases spanning the gap. The CDR3, as DNA: TGTGCCAGCAGCGGGGGAGGACAGCGGGGTTCCTACGAGCAGTACTTC. Amino acids: CASSGGGQRGSYEQYF.

In DNA form, the CDR3 reads TGCGCCAGCAGCCAAGAGTGGGGGGGCCAATCAGATACGCAGTATTTT. Translation: CASSQEWGGQSDTQYF. This chain joins TRBV4-3 and TRBJ2-3; a possible D gene is TRBD2 (7 bases). With 0 bases removed from V and 4 bases from J, the gap between germline ends came to 14 bases. Germline CDR1 reads LGHNA; CDR2 reads YSLEER. The CDR3 is 16 residues long.

The V call is TRBV11-2, the J call TRBJ2-2; 11 nucleotides align to TRBD2. The germline V gene encodes CDR1 SGHAT and CDR2 FQNNGV. This CDR3 has 19 residues. The junction had 17 bases not matched to a gene; V was cut back by 5 bases and J by 6 bases. The CDR3: CASSPLGRLAGQRAGELFF. The CDR3 coding sequence is TGTGCCAGCAGCCCCCTGGGCCGACTAGCGGGGCAACGGGCCGGGGAGCTGTTTTTT.

V is TRBV6-1 and J is TRBJ1-2; weak D call: TRBD1 (6 bases). V dropped 8 bases and J dropped 4 bases, with 8 bases sitting between them. This CDR3 has 11 residues. CDR1 and CDR2 (germline): MNHNS, SASEGT. This CDR3 is CASWDIYGYTF. CDR3 nucleotides: TGTGCCAGCTGGGACATCTATGGCTACACCTTC.

The chain is built from TRBV14 and TRBJ2-3, with a weak D call TRBD2 (5 bases). The CDR3 spans 15 residues. Germline assignment: CDR1 SGHDN and CDR2 FVKESK. Trimming cost V 1 base and J 7 bases, with 15 bases left between them. In nucleotides, the CDR3 is TGTGCCAGCAGCCAAGGAGGGAGTGGCCTTTATACGCAGTATTTT. As protein: CASSQGGSGLYTQYF.

This chain joins TRBV6-1 and TRBJ2-1, with 8 bases aligning to TRBD1. Germline trimming cut 3 bases from V and 8 bases from J; bases unmatched to any gene: 12. The CDR3 has 16 residues. The germline V gene encodes CDR1 MNHNS and CDR2 SASEGT. The CDR3 DNA reads TGTGCCAGCAGTGACCTCGCAGGGGGCGGCAGGGATGAGCAGTTCTTC. Residues: CASSDLAGGGRDEQFF.

This clone has only one observation. The chain joins TRBV18 to TRBJ1-2, with D possibly TRBD1 on 6 matching bases. CDR1 and CDR2 (germline): KGHSH, LQKENI. The ends were cut back, 0 bases at V and 5 bases at J, with 10 bases in the middle. The CDR3 has 14 amino acids. CDR3 sequence (DNA): TGTGCCAGCTCACCACCGGAGGACAGATATGGCTACACCTTC. Its translation: CASSPPEDRYGYTF.

In this sample, this clone turned up once. The rearrangement uses TRBV7-2 and TRBJ2-1; 11 nucleotides agree with TRBD2. The germline CDR1 and CDR2 sequences are SGHTA and FQGNSA. The CDR3 is made up of 17 amino acids. The junction had 7 bases not matched to a gene; V was cut back by 1 base and J by 5 bases. The DNA for the CDR3 is TGTGCCAGCAGCTTAGGTTTCGGGACTAGCGGAAACAATGAGCAGTTCTTC. Its protein is CASSLGFGTSGNNEQFF.

With respect to this clone: The junction does not match germline at one end; this may be a read error. The genes are TRBV4-1 and TRBJ2-5, with TRBD1 matching over 7 bases. This CDR3 region has 13 residues. Germline lookup yields CDR1 MGHRA and CDR2 YSYEKL. In DNA, the CDR3 is TGCGCCAGCAGCCTTGACAGGGAAGAGGCCCAGTACTTC. Amino acids: CASSLDREEAQYF.

The table lists this clone with a few counts. V and J are TRBV7-8 and TRBJ1-1; no clear D gene. The CDR3 is 15 residues long. Germline loops: CDR1 SGHVS, CDR2 FQNEAQ. V was cut by 1 base and J by 0 bases, with 9 bases left in between. CDR3 loop: CASSLGAGMNTEAFF. The CDR3, as DNA: TGTGCCAGCAGCTTAGGAGCAGGCATGAACACTGAAGCTTTCTTT. The whole variable domain, remainder taken from reference TRBV7-8 and TRBJ1-1, is GAGVSQSPRYKVAKRGQDVALRCDPISGHVSLFWYQQALGQGPEFLTYFQNEAQLDKSGLPSDRFFAERPEGSVSTLKIQRTQQEDSAVYLCASSLGAGMNTEAFFGQGTRLTVV.

The CDR3 sequence: CASSLQGSGELFF. CDR3 sequence (DNA): TGTGCCAGCAGCTTGCAGGGGTCCGGGGAGCTGTTTTTT. J is TRBJ2-2 and V is TRBV5-4, with D possibly TRBD1 on 6 matching bases. The V gene's germline CDR1 is SGHNT and CDR2 YYREEE (reference sequence). The CDR3 runs to 13 residues. V was clipped by 1 base and J by 6 bases, with 7 bases between them.

This sequence joins TRBV18 and TRBJ2-5; no definite D call. CDR1 is KGHSH and CDR2 is LQKENI in the germline V gene. CDR3 length: 11 residues. Trimming left V 2 bases short and J 5 bases short, with 3 bases between. CDR3 sequence: CASSPSETQYF. The DNA for the CDR3 is TGTGCCAGCTCACCATCTGAGACCCAGTACTTC.

The count of this clone is one. This chain connects TRBV10-3 to TRBJ1-6; D is uncertain. The CDR3 has 13 residues. CDR1 is ENHRY, CDR2 SYGVKD, per germline. V gave up 4 bases and J gave up 6 bases, with 7 bases separating them. The CDR3 sequence: CAISAVLNSPLHF. CDR3 bases: TGTGCCATCAGTGCAGTGCTTAATTCACCCCTCCACTTT.

The rearrangement links TRBV2 to TRBJ2-5; 12 positions match TRBD2. This CDR3 spans 14 amino acids. Trimming cost V 8 bases and J 3 bases; bases outside gene matches: 4. Germline V gene data show CDR1 as SNHLY and CDR2 as FYNNEI. CDR3 in amino acids: CASARLAGEETQYF. The CDR3 DNA follows: TGTGCCAGCGCTCGACTAGCGGGGGAAGAGACCCAGTACTTC.

This clone occurred once. The rearrangement joins TRBV9 to TRBJ1-5; D unclear. V lost 5 bases and J 4 bases, leaving 10 bases between the germline ends. Germline CDR1 SGDLS, CDR2 YYNGEE. The CDR3 is made up of 13 amino acids. DNA of the CDR3: TGTGCCAGCAGTGTCGGTTGGAATCAGCCCCAGCATTTT. Protein: CASSVGWNQPQHF.

CDR3 sequence (DNA): TGTGCCAGCAGCTTGGGGCGGAGCCGGAACACTGAAGCTTTCTTT. Translation: CASSLGRSRNTEAFF. The chain combines TRBV5-4 with TRBJ1-1; D gene ambiguous. Germline CDR1 SGHNT, CDR2 YYREEE (reference sequence). V lost 0 bases and J 1 base, leaving 10 bases between the germline ends. The length of the CDR3 is 15 residues. Complete variable domain (other parts from reference TRBV5-4 and TRBJ1-1): ETGVTQSPTHLIKTRGQQVTLRCSSQSGHNTVSWYQQALGQGPQFIFQYYREEENGRGNFPPRFSGLQFPNYSSELNVNALELDDSALYLCASSLGRSRNTEAFFGQGTRLTVV.

V is TRBV13 and J is TRBJ2-2; 7 positions match TRBD1. Per the germline V gene, CDR1 is PRHDT and CDR2 is FYEKMQ (reference sequence). The CDR3 totals 16 residues. After removal of 1 base from V and 6 bases from J, the junction contained 8 bases not matched to a gene. This chain's CDR3 is CASSLVTGRISGELFF. In nucleotides, the CDR3 is TGTGCCAGCAGCTTAGTGACAGGGAGAATTTCCGGGGAGCTGTTTTTT.

This CDR3 is CASSLGATGTGELFF. In nucleotides, the CDR3 is TGCGCCAGCAGCTTGGGAGCGACAGGGACCGGGGAGCTGTTTTTT. V usage is TRBV5-1 and J usage is TRBJ2-2; 7 positions match TRBD1. Germline V gene lookup returns CDR1 SGHRS and CDR2 YFSETQ. The CDR3 totals 15 residues. V lost 0 bases to trimming and J lost 5 bases; unmatched junction nucleotides: 4.

The chain is built from TRBV6-5 and TRBJ2-1; D might be TRBD1 (5 bases). Germline V lookup: CDR1 MNHEY, CDR2 SVGAGI. The CDR3 spans 15 residues. Trimming took off 4 bases at V and 6 bases at J, with 16 bases between the two ends. The CDR3 loop reads CASSSPSGQGNEQFF. DNA of the CDR3: TGTGCCAGCAGTTCCCCCTCCGGGCAGGGCAATGAGCAGTTCTTC.

This clone showed up just once. Here the CDR3 reads CASTPGQASGNTIYF. The CDR3 DNA reads as TGTGCCAGTACACCGGGACAGGCCTCTGGAAACACCATATATTTT. The genes are TRBV19 and TRBJ1-3; 8 bases match TRBD1. CDR1 LNHDA and CDR2 SQIVND come from the germline V gene (reference sequence). The ends lost 7 bases at V and 0 bases at J; junction bases unmatched: 5. The CDR3 is 15 residues long.